A selection of T cell receptor beta chains follows, all from one sample in a study of cytomegalovirus exposure and HLA in healthy donors. Profiling relied on immunoSEQ multiplex PCR, and the TCRdb table lists in-frame clones only, not all of them. The data hold 200,000 to 250,000 clones, with over 75% observed a single time. The sample comprised PBMCs. The origin of the receptors is a human donor in good health. Each CDR3 is given with its conserved first and last residue. D genes are given only for firm matches. Where a row states a size, it is once, few, many or the class of an expanded clone; other rows omit it.

J: TRBJ2-7
V: TRBV7-9
D: TRBD2
size: few
DNA: TGTGCCAGCAGCTCGAAGGGACTAGCCTACGAGCAGTACTTC
CDR3: CASSSKGLAYEQYF

J: TRBJ2-7
V: TRBV4-1
D: .
size: .
DNA: TGCGCCAGCAGCCAAGATCGTAGCCCTACCTACGAGCAGTACTTC
CDR3: CASSQDRSPTYEQYF

J: TRBJ2-3
V: TRBV7-3
D: TRBD2
size: once
DNA: TGTGCCAGCAGCCCCGGACTAGCGGGGAACACAGATACGCAGTATTTT
CDR3: CASSPGLAGNTDTQYF

J: TRBJ2-2
V: TRBV4-2
D: TRBD2
size: once
DNA: TGTGCCAGCAGCCAAGAGACTCTAGCGGCATCCACCGGGGAGCTGTTTTTT
CDR3: CASSQETLAASTGELFF

J: TRBJ2-1
V: TRBV27
D: TRBD2
size: .
DNA: TGTGCCAGCAGTGGGGGGGGACCCTCCTACAATGAGCAGTTCTTC
CDR3: CASSGGGPSYNEQFF

J: TRBJ2-3
V: TRBV6-6
D: .
size: .
DNA: TGTGCCAGCAACAGAGACTACAGCACAGATACGCAGTATTTT
CDR3: CASNRDYSTDTQYF

J: TRBJ2-7
V: TRBV5-1
D: .
size: .
DNA: TGCGCCAGCAGCTTGACAGGCGAGCAGTACTTC
CDR3: CASSLTGEQYF

J: TRBJ1-4
V: TRBV5-8
D: .
size: .
DNA: TGTGCCAGCAGCTTGTGGTTCGGGACTAATGAAAAACTGTTTTTT
CDR3: CASSLWFGTNEKLFF

J: TRBJ1-2
V: TRBV27
D: .
size: .
DNA: TGTGCCAGCAGCCCGGGACATACCTCCGGCTACACCTTC
CDR3: CASSPGHTSGYTF

J: TRBJ2-3
V: TRBV20-1
D: .
size: .
DNA: TGCAGTGCTAGGGAGAGTACTGCGCAGTATTTT
CDR3: CSARESTAQYF

J: TRBJ1-3
V: TRBV7-9
D: .
size: .
DNA: TGTGCCAGCAGCTCCGGTGGCGGGGCTGGAGGAAACACCATATATTTT
CDR3: CASSSGGGAGGNTIYF

J: TRBJ2-1
V: TRBV6-5
D: TRBD2
size: .
DNA: TGTGCCACTGGGGGGACTAGAGCCGGATATGAGCAGTTCTTC
CDR3: CATGGTRAGYEQFF

J: TRBJ2-7
V: TRBV5-1
D: .
size: .
DNA: TGCGCCAGCTCCCAGGGGAATGATTACGAGCAGTACTTC
CDR3: CASSQGNDYEQYF

J: TRBJ2-3
V: TRBV7-2
D: TRBD2
size: .
DNA: TGTGCCAGCAGCTTGAGACTAGCGGGAGCAGATACGCAGTATTTT
CDR3: CASSLRLAGADTQYF

J: TRBJ1-5
V: TRBV4-1
D: .
size: .
DNA: TGCGCCAGCAGCCAAGATCTCCGGAGCGGACAGCCCCAGCATTTT
CDR3: CASSQDLRSGQPQHF

J: TRBJ1-2
V: TRBV6-1
D: .
size: .
DNA: TGTGCCAGCAGCCCCTCAGAGGCCTATGGCTACACCTTC
CDR3: CASSPSEAYGYTF

J: TRBJ2-1
V: TRBV10-1
D: .
size: .
DNA: TGCGCCAGCAGGGGCAACAGGGAAAGGGATGAGCAGTTCTTC
CDR3: CASRGNRERDEQFF

J: TRBJ2-6
V: TRBV7-2
D: TRBD1
size: .
DNA: TGTGCCAGCAGCTTAGTTGGACAGGGGGCTATTGGGGCCAACGTTCTGACTTTC
CDR3: CASSLVGQGAIGANVLTF

J: TRBJ2-7
V: TRBV7-9
D: TRBD1
size: .
DNA: TGTGCCAGCAGCTTAGCTCGGACAGGAATTTCCTACGAGCAGTACTTC
CDR3: CASSLARTGISYEQYF

J: TRBJ1-5
V: TRBV7-2
D: .
size: .
DNA: TGTGCCAGCAGCCCCATGCCGAGGCAGCCCCAGCATTTT
CDR3: CASSPMPRQPQHF

J: TRBJ2-1
V: TRBV7-3
D: TRBD2
size: .
DNA: TGTGCCAGCAGCTTAACGTACCAGCGGGAGGGTATGAATGAGCAGTTCTTC
CDR3: CASSLTYQREGMNEQFF

J: TRBJ1-2
V: TRBV5-6
D: .
size: few
DNA: TGTGCCAGCAGCTTGGGACAGGTCCTTAACTATGGCTACACCTTC
CDR3: CASSLGQVLNYGYTF

J: TRBJ1-1
V: TRBV5-4
D: .
size: .
DNA: TGTGCCAGCAGCTGGAAACGGGGTCTTAACACTGAAGCTTTCTTT
CDR3: CASSWKRGLNTEAFF

J: TRBJ2-7
V: TRBV14
D: .
size: few
DNA: TGTGCCAGCAGCCAAGTCGGACCGGAGGACTTCTCCTACGAGCAGTACTTC
CDR3: CASSQVGPEDFSYEQYF

J: TRBJ2-1
V: TRBV29-1
D: TRBD2
size: .
DNA: TGCAGCGTTGAATGGCGAGTAGCGGGAGGGCCCTCCTACAATGAGCAGTTCTTC
CDR3: CSVEWRVAGGPSYNEQFF

J: TRBJ1-5
V: TRBV7-2
D: .
size: .
DNA: TGTGCCAGCAGCTTAACTACCGGGGAAACGCAGCCCCAGCATTTT
CDR3: CASSLTTGETQPQHF

J: TRBJ1-2
V: TRBV7-9
D: .
size: .
DNA: TGTGCCAGCAGTCCTAGGACAGTCCGAGCTAACTATGGCTACACCTTC
CDR3: CASSPRTVRANYGYTF

J: TRBJ2-3
V: TRBV14
D: .
size: once
DNA: TGTGCCAGCAGTTACGGACAGCACACAGATACGCAGTATTTT
CDR3: CASSYGQHTDTQYF

J: TRBJ2-3
V: TRBV13
D: TRBD2
size: .
DNA: TGTGCCAGCAGCCCGGGGGGGATCACAGATACGCAGTATTTT
CDR3: CASSPGGITDTQYF